This TCR beta chain appears in the sequencing data of a study of cytomegalovirus exposure and HLA in healthy donors (dated by TCRdb to about 2017). Turning to the overall study: In an earlier analysis of under 750 of the donors, 250 to 350 Gb of sequence data and 117 million unique TCR beta sequences from 180 million or so T cells were reported. The study aimed to test whether cataloging public T cell receptors could reveal signatures of past pathogen exposure. High-throughput TCR immunosequencing, statistical association of individual TCRs with disease status, and machine learning were combined to predict cytomegalovirus infection status. Alongside the repertoire data, information on donor age, sex, ethnicity and CMV serostatus was compiled. Across some 400 genotyped donors of the cohort, an average of about 200,000 unique TCR beta nucleotide sequences per donor were sequenced, and roughly 18% of those sequences were non-productive. Because of strong linkage in the cohort, roughly 5 DR-DQ haplotypes were treated as single units for association and clustering. All discovery cohort repertoires had been generated using a single sequencing platform. A later analysis re-examined previously published TCR beta repertoires from around 670 donors and added high-resolution HLA genotyping to investigate patterns of TCR occurrence. A later genetic analysis took genome-wide SNP genotypes for about 65% of the roughly 670 donors and used that subset as a discovery cohort. The T cell repertoires of several hundred subjects were profiled by immunosequencing and related to cytomegalovirus serostatus. In the later analysis, no new phenotypic data were used to find candidate immune exposures; instead, reliance was placed on TCR beta sequences and their occurrence across donors. Among the roughly 410 genotyped donors, approximately 81% belonged to the genetic ancestry cluster associated with self-reported Caucasian donors. A separate validation cohort of roughly 130 different subjects was used in addition to the roughly 700-subject first cohort. Around 320 gigabases of sequencing data and some 85 million unique TCR sequences were included in an early release covering about 600 HLA-typed donors. Typing coverage varied by locus: about 620-640 donors for A, B, C, DRB1 and DQB1; more than 500 for DQA1; around 610 for DPA1; fewer than 480 for DPB1. HLA typing covered class I and class II loci at four-digit resolution. To decide whether each TCR beta V gene segment behaved as functional or pseudogenic, an earlier analysis of some 540 of the donors relied on high-throughput TCR beta sequencing.

Concerning this clone itself: This clone's antigen is unknown. Base qualities are missing; no much larger clone stands one base away.

Reading the germline V gene (reference sequence) gives CDR1 WNHNN and CDR2 SYGVQD. V is shortened by 3 bases, J by 1 base, and the region joining them spans 13 bases. The CDR3 spans 15 residues, from the cysteine through the phenylalanine. Here the CDR3 DNA is all that survives: 45 bases in frame from base 1. The cohort comprised some 700 healthy bone marrow donors. All cohort members were sampled while nominally healthy, although unrecorded immune exposures were likely present. Of the approximately 700 cohort members, around 290 had a positive CMV serostatus and just over 350 had a negative one, while no CMV serostatus was recorded for the donor. Each donor provided a peripheral blood sample, and peripheral blood mononuclear cells were used for TCR beta sequencing. The Qiagen DNeasy Blood Extraction Kit was used to extract genomic DNA from the blood cell samples. What the research found in general, with its limitations: A later genetic analysis reported fewer N-insertions in productive TCRs among donors in an Asian-associated ancestry cluster than the roughly 650-donor mean. Assigning TCR associations to individual alleles was difficult when HLA alleles, especially DR and DQ, strongly co-occurred. For the cohort, immune exposure information was limited to CMV serostatus. Correlated functional status among segregating V segments might be attributable to linkage disequilibrium, but an unknown experimental factor could not be ruled out. In vitro tests confirmed that three of the cytomegalovirus-associated TCR beta chains recognize cytomegalovirus antigens. Most TCR sequences were seen in very few donors, while some public TCRs were found in many individuals. The sequencing pipeline was judged likely to have produced a cluster of highly shared sequence variants as a technical artifact. A later analysis reported that several top co-occurrence clusters appeared linked to parvovirus B19, influenza, CMV and Epstein-Barr virus. Because HLA typing was missing for some donors at each locus, association tests included only the typed subset. V-gene and J-gene trimming of TCR beta chains was associated with a missense DCLRE1C variant in a later genetic analysis, and the association was replicated in an independent cohort. Some IMGT-functional V segments, including TRBV6-2 and TRBV6-3, could not be told apart with the 87-base-pair reads, so those segments were excluded. A later analysis associated about 17,000 TCR beta sequences with specific HLA alleles at a false discovery rate of 0.05. Compared with equally common non-associated chains, HLA-associated TCR beta chains in a later analysis were more clonally expanded and had lower generation probabilities. Broadly in line with IMGT annotations, most TCR beta V segments showed up in productive rearrangements about 87% or about 30% of the time in an earlier analysis of several hundred of the donors. Roughly uniform sequencing depth across donors was assumed in presence/absence analyses, although this assumption may not hold. The study gave a list of under 200 TCR beta chains associated with cytomegalovirus. A later analysis found that TCR association rates varied across HLA loci, with DRB1 alleles showing the most associated TCRs and HLA-C alleles the fewest. The cohort was sequenced for TCR beta chains only, and without alpha or paired-chain data the features that could be detected were limited. A further reported finding was that TCR beta sequences accurately predicted the HLA-A and HLA-B alleles for most subjects in the first cohort. Because counts were too low, around 18 rarely observed V segments, including chromosome 9 orphons, were left out of the earlier analysis of a few hundred of the donors. It was suggested by the authors that the approach could potentially be generalized to other disease states and immunological phenotypes. In both the original and validation cohorts, the classifier was reported to diagnose cytomegalovirus status with high specificity and sensitivity. Most CMV-associated TCR beta chains appeared to be HLA-restricted in a later analysis, and the HLA associations seemed to be driven largely by CMV exposure.

Library preparation used the immunoSEQ multiplex PCR assay. For the multiplex PCR, a mixture combining 60 forward primers for TCR Vbeta segments and 13 reverse primers for TCR Jbeta segments was used. The CDR3 region of rearranged TCR beta genes was amplified from genomic DNA by a multiplex PCR assay. Amplified TCR beta libraries were sequenced as 87-base-pair reads on the Illumina HiSeq System. As for how the authors treated the data: A later analysis tallied 80 million to 95 million unique TCR beta chains across the 550 to 850 repertoires, and around 10 million of those chains were shared by two or more donors. A nearest-neighbor algorithm error-corrected the raw reads and collapsed the reads into unique sequences, merging closely related sequences to remove PCR and sequencing errors. V, D and J gene segments were assigned by aligning CDR3 sequences to IMGT reference sequences. For a sequence to be retained, a match of at least six nucleotides to both a V gene segment and a J gene segment was required. Rearrangements were classified as productive when the CDR3 lacked stop codons and remained in frame with V and J, and all other rearrangements were classified as non-productive. Following IMGT convention, CDR3 was defined as the stretch from the second conserved V-encoded cysteine up to the conserved J-encoded phenylalanine. Sequences without an unambiguous match to a single V gene segment were excluded from the earlier analysis of about 600 of the donors. In an earlier analysis of approximately 500 of the donors, a V segment was called functional when productive rearrangements were above 56.7%, and segregating when the standard deviation between donors exceeded 5%. A statistical classification framework was built for diagnosing cytomegalovirus status from the catalog of TCR beta chain sequences. In a later analysis, V and J genes were assigned by comparing TCR nucleotide sequences against IMGT/GENE-DB human TR gene sequences. In a later analysis, CDR3 sequences and most-parsimonious VDJ recombination scenarios were assigned using the TCRdist pipeline. A later analysis defined each TCR beta chain by its CDR3 amino acid sequence plus V-gene family, and excluded reads lacking a unique V-gene family. A later analysis removed 592 highly shared, low-generation-probability nucleotide sequences to deal with suspected cross-contamination and a sequencing artifact. For each public chain, a later analysis derived a clonal expansion index from normalized ranks of inferred template counts within each repertoire. Generation probabilities in a later analysis came from a VDJ recombination model fitted to out-of-frame rearrangements, and those results were checked against IGoR. In a later analysis, hypergeometric tests were used to score TCR-TCR, TCR-HLA and TCR-CMV co-occurrence, with a repertoire-size bias correction applied to TCR pairs. A later analysis estimated false discovery rates by permuting HLA or CMV assignments 20 times. In a later analysis, co-occurring TCRs were grouped with DBSCAN, and TCRdist sequence similarity was added when clustering was performed within HLA-allele-positive subsets. Repertoires with fewer than 30,000 or more than 120,000 public chains were left out of co-occurrence clustering, as were about five repertoires with anomalous nucleotide sharing. Sourced from immuneACCESS, this table was stored by TCRdb with only in-frame sequences that have V and J called. A share of the clones is absent; for the studies checked, an unresolved V gene accounts for under half, and the remainder has no known explanation. Clonal size and the V and J genes are those of that table, whereas D and trimming came from the DNA. The sample data list about 130,000 clones, and about 80% of these were observed just once. Approximately 0.93% of the sample is taken by the ten largest.

The rearrangement combines TRBV10-1 with TRBJ2-7, with a tentative D gene TRBD1 over 5 matching bases. The source is a human donor in good health. Sequencing was done on a sample of PBMCs. The bases read TGCGCCAGCAGTGAATCTGGGGCGGTTTCCTACGAGCAGTACTTC. This is translated as CASSESGAVSYEQYF.